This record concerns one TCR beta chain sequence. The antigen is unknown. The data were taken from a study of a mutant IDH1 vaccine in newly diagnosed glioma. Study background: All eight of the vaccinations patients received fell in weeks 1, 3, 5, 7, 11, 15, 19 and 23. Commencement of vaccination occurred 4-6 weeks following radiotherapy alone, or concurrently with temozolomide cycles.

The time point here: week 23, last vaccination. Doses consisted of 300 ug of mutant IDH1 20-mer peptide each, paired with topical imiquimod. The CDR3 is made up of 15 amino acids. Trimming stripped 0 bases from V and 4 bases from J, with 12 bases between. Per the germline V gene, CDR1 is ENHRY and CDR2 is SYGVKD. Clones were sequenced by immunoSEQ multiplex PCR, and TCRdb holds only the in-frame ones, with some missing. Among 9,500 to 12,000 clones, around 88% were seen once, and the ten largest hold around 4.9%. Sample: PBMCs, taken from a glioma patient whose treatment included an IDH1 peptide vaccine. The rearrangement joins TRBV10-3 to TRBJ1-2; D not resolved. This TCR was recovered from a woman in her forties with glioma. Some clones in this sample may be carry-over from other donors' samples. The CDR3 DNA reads TGTGCCATCAGTGAGTCGGTGACGGCCAGCTATGGCTACACCTTC. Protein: CAISESVTASYGYTF.